Listed here are 29 T cell receptor beta chains from one sample, sequenced in a study of yellow fever vaccine responses in identical twins (dated by TCRdb to between 2017 and 2018). Library generation was performed with RT-PCR. The run used an Illumina HiSeq 2500. The public reads were reanalyzed by TCRdb: fastp trimming at Q25, MiXCR alignment, in-frame beta chains only. All rows with the same CDR3 protein become a single entry with the most common DNA and genes. Here the sample has about 11,000 distinct CDR3 sequences; 77% occur a single time. Almost 7.5% of the sample belongs to the ten largest clones. Sequences were derived from T cells from blood (PBMCs), unsorted or a sorted subset (not recorded which), sampled before or after yellow fever vaccination (not recorded which). These receptors all come from a woman in her late teens or twenties who received the yellow fever vaccine. Donor details come from another sample of the same person, matched by shared clones.

V and J are TRBV28 and TRBJ2-3, with D perhaps TRBD1 (6 bases). Germline lookup yields CDR1 MDHEN and CDR2 SYDVKM. The V and J ends lost 6 bases and 2 bases respectively, with 15 bases between them. The CDR3 loop spans 15 amino acids. CDR3 nucleotides: TGTGCCAGCAGAGAAATAAGGGACAACACAGATACGCAGTATTTT. It is translated as CASREIRDNTDTQYF.

The V call is TRBV12-5, the J call TRBJ2-7, with a possible D match to TRBD2 (5 bases). The CDR3 length is 13 residues. Germline CDR1 and CDR2: LGHNT and FRNRAP. V gave up 5 bases and J gave up 5 bases, with 13 bases separating them. CDR3 in DNA: TGTGCTAGTGGTCCCCAGACGGGGAACGAGCAGTACTTC. This gives the protein CASGPQTGNEQYF.

V usage is TRBV5-1 and J usage is TRBJ1-6; the D gene is possibly TRBD1 (5 bases). The CDR3 has 16 amino acids. The V gene lost 1 base and the J gene lost 7 bases, with 15 bases spanning the gap. CDR1 and CDR2 from the germline V gene are SGHRS and YFSETQ. DNA of the CDR3: TGCGCCAGCAGCTTGAGGCAGGGAGTCGGCAATTCACCCCTCCACTTT. Residues: CASSLRQGVGNSPLHF.

This clonotype appeared a few times. The chain joins TRBV10-1 to TRBJ2-7; tentative D call: TRBD1 (6 bases). Germline V gene sequence: CDR1 WNHNN, CDR2 SYGVQD (reference sequence). The CDR3 sequence is 14 residues long. The germline V and J ends were trimmed by 3 bases and 3 bases, with 12 bases remaining between them. This chain's CDR3 is CASSDTGLVYEQYF. In DNA form, the CDR3 reads TGCGCCAGCAGTGATACAGGGCTGGTCTACGAGCAGTACTTC.

In this sample, this clonotype turned up a few times. This sequence joins TRBV6-5 and TRBJ1-2; no clear D gene. The germline gives CDR1 MNHEY, CDR2 SVGAGI. Trimming removed 2 bases at V and 7 bases at J, with 11 bases between. CDR3 length: 13 amino acids. The DNA of the CDR3 is TGTGCCAGCAGTTACAACCAACTAAGTGGCTACACCTTC. Its translation: CASSYNQLSGYTF.

This clonotype is medium-sized within its sample. The V gene is TRBV11-3, the J gene TRBJ1-1, with unresolved D. Trimming cost V 4 bases and J 4 bases, with 10 bases left between them. Germline assignment: CDR1 SGHNT and CDR2 YENEEA. This CDR3 has 13 residues. The DNA of the CDR3 is TGTGCCAGCAGCTGGGGATCAGCCACTGAAGCTTTCTTT. Protein: CASSWGSATEAFF.

This sequence joins TRBV7-9 and TRBJ2-3, with 8 bases lining up with TRBD2. V was clipped by 4 bases and J by 2 bases; unmatched bases: 11. Germline-derived CDR1 and CDR2 are SEHNR and FQNEAQ (reference sequence). The CDR3 has 17 amino acids. CDR3: CASSYPRIAGPTDTQYF. In nucleotides, the CDR3 is TGTGCCAGCAGCTACCCTCGGATAGCGGGACCCACAGATACGCAGTATTTT.

CDR3 in amino acids: CASSPTGSSYNEQFF. The CDR3, as DNA: TGCGCCAGCAGCCCGACAGGTAGCTCCTACAATGAGCAGTTCTTC. The chain links TRBV5-1 to TRBJ2-1; D is perhaps TRBD1 (6 bases). Germline CDR1 reads SGHRS; CDR2 reads YFSETQ. V lost 4 bases and J lost 0, with 11 bases in between. This CDR3 spans 15 amino acids.

This clonotype occurred once. V usage is TRBV7-3 and J usage is TRBJ2-1, with D possibly being TRBD1 or TRBD2 (5 bases each). Trimming shortened V by 5 bases and J by 8 bases, and 16 bases separated the two germline ends. CDR1 is SGHTA, CDR2 FQGTGA, per germline. There are 14 residues in the CDR3. The CDR3 loop reads CASSRYGGGDEQFF. CDR3 DNA: TGTGCCAGCAGCCGATATGGGGGTGGGGATGAGCAGTTCTTC.

This clonotype came up a few times. The chain links TRBV12-3 or TRBV12-4 to TRBJ2-2; 9 bases are shared with TRBD1. The CDR3 length is 18 residues. V gave up 6 bases and J gave up 3 bases; unmatched junction bases: 14. The chain's CDR3 is CASSSPQGQGIDTGELFF. CDR3 bases: TGTGCCAGCAGCAGCCCTCAGGGACAGGGAATAGACACCGGGGAGCTGTTTTTT.

This chain connects TRBV28 to TRBJ1-1, with a tentative D call TRBD1 (5 bases). With 3 bases removed from V and 2 bases from J, the gap between germline ends came to 13 bases. Germline CDR1 is MDHEN and CDR2 is SYDVKM. There are 15 residues in the CDR3. DNA of the CDR3: TGTGCCAGCAGTTTCTCCGACAGCTATAACACTGAAGCTTTCTTT. The encoded protein is CASSFSDSYNTEAFF.

This clonotype was detected only a few times. The chain has TRBV13 and TRBJ1-2, with D possibly TRBD1 on 5 matching bases. Looked up from germline, CDR1 is PRHDT and CDR2 is FYEKMQ (reference sequence). The V end lost 1 base, the J end lost 6 bases, and 12 bases lay between the germline ends. The CDR3 contains 14 residues. CDR3 in amino acids: CASSLEGRRDGYTF. The CDR3 DNA follows: TGTGCCAGCAGCTTAGAGGGGCGCCGGGATGGCTACACCTTC.

This clonotype showed up just a few times. The chain carries TRBV6-5 and TRBJ2-2; TRBD2 matches at 8 bases. J gave up 2 bases and V 6 bases, and 11 bases lay outside the gene matches. Germline V gives CDR1 MNHEY, CDR2 SVGAGI. The CDR3 has 17 amino acids. The CDR3 DNA is TGTGCCAGCAGCACTTGGGCAGCGGGGGAAAACACCGGGGAGCTGTTTTTT. It is translated as CASSTWAAGENTGELFF.

V is TRBV7-6 and J is TRBJ2-1; D is ambiguous. This CDR3 is built from 14 residues. Germline V gives CDR1 SGHVS, CDR2 FNYEAQ. The V end lost 2 bases, the J end lost 5 bases, and 10 bases lay between the germline ends. The CDR3 DNA reads TGTGCCAGCAGCTTACGAGAGGCCGACAATGAGCAGTTCTTC. It encodes CASSLREADNEQFF. Full variable domain (rest looked up from reference TRBV7-6 and TRBJ2-1): GAGVSQSPRYKVTKRGQDVALRCDPISGHVSLYWYRQALGQGPEFLTYFNYEAQQDKSGLPNDRFSAERPEGSISTLTIQRTEQRDSAMYRCASSLREADNEQFFGPGTRLTVL.

This sequence joins TRBV29-1 and TRBJ1-1; possibly TRBD1 for D (6 bases). Germline CDR1 and CDR2: SQVTM and ANQGSEA. CDR3 length equals 13 residues. V lost 7 bases to trimming and J lost 4 bases, with 16 bases between them. The CDR3, as DNA: TGCAGCGGAGGGGGGGGCTCGGGCACTGAAGCTTTCTTT. It encodes CSGGGGSGTEAFF.

The chain is built from TRBV4-1 and TRBJ2-1; tentatively, D is TRBD2 (6 bases). This CDR3 region has 13 residues. Per the germline V gene, CDR1 is MGHRA and CDR2 is YSYEKL. The germline V and J ends were trimmed by 0 bases and 8 bases, with 8 bases remaining between them. The chain's CDR3 is CASSQDGGYEQFF. In DNA, the CDR3 is TGCGCCAGCAGCCAAGATGGGGGGTATGAGCAGTTCTTC.

This clonotype came up a few times. The V call is TRBV24-1, the J call TRBJ1-5; TRBD1 matches 12 bases. Germline V gene data show CDR1 as KGHDR and CDR2 as SFDVKD. This CDR3 is built from 16 residues. Trimming at V came to 4 bases and at J to 5 bases, leaving 5 bases not matched to a gene. The CDR3 coding sequence is TGTGCCACCAGTGACTCGGGACAGGGGGCACATCAGCCCCAGCATTTT. Encoded protein: CATSDSGQGAHQPQHF.

This clonotype was seen just once. The chain recombines TRBV29-1 with TRBJ2-5; maybe TRBD2 (5 bases). The V end lost 4 bases, the J end lost 5 bases, and 11 bases lay between the germline ends. The CDR3 sequence is 12 residues long. Per the germline V gene, CDR1 is SQVTM and CDR2 is ANQGSEA. The CDR3 region has the DNA TGCAGCGTTGGTCTAGCCTGGGAGACCCAGTACTTC. Its translation is CSVGLAWETQYF.

This rearrangement joins TRBV7-8 to TRBJ2-7; TRBD2 agrees at 13 bases. Germline V gives CDR1 SGHVS, CDR2 FQNEAQ. This CDR3 contains 16 residues. V shed 2 bases and J 7 bases; nucleotides not matched to a gene: 8. The CDR3 DNA is TGTGCCAGCAGCTTAAGTAGAGGACTAGCGGGGGATGAGCAGTACTTC. Its protein is CASSLSRGLAGDEQYF.

CDR3 amino acids: CSARGINYNEQFF. The CDR3 DNA follows: TGCAGTGCCCGAGGGATAAACTACAATGAGCAGTTCTTC. J is TRBJ2-1 and V is TRBV20-1; tentative D call: TRBD2 (5 bases). V was cut by 6 bases and J by 3 bases, with 12 bases left in between. Germline assignment: CDR1 DFQATT and CDR2 SNEGSKA (reference sequence). This CDR3 region has 13 residues.

J is TRBJ2-1 and V is TRBV10-3; 8 bases are a match to TRBD2. CDR3 length: 13 amino acids. The V gene's germline CDR1 is ENHRY and CDR2 SYGVKD. J lost 6 bases, V lost 8 bases, and 6 bases had no gene match. Here the CDR3 DNA reads TGTGCCATCTACTTAGCGGGACTCAATGAGCAGTTCTTC. Its translation is CAIYLAGLNEQFF.

This clonotype was seen just once. This chain joins TRBV11-1 and TRBJ2-7; D is unresolved. V shed 2 bases and J shed 3 bases, with 5 bases lying between them. The CDR3 length is 12 residues. Germline lookup yields CDR1 SGHAT and CDR2 FQDESV (reference sequence). This CDR3 reads CASSLSYYEQYV. The CDR3 DNA follows: TGTGCCAGCAGCTTATCCTACTACGAGCAGTACGTC.

This chain links TRBV13 with TRBJ1-1; TRBD1 agrees at 8 bases. The germline CDR1 and CDR2 sequences are PRHDT and FYEKMQ (reference sequence). V trimming: 5 bases; J trimming: 1 base; junction bases outside the gene matches: 9. The CDR3 runs to 16 residues. The CDR3 DNA reads TGTGCCAGCAGCGGGGACAGGTCCATGGGGAACACTGAAGCTTTCTTT. It codes for CASSGDRSMGNTEAFF.

DNA for the CDR3: TGTGCCAGCAGAGCCGCCCCAATGGAGCAGTTCTTC. It translates to CASRAAPMEQFF. This chain links TRBV2 with TRBJ2-1, with D hard to call. Looked up from germline, CDR1 is SNHLY and CDR2 is FYNNEI. The CDR3 contains 12 residues. The V gene lost 6 bases and the J gene lost 10 bases, with 13 bases spanning the gap.

The J gene is TRBJ2-3, the V gene TRBV10-3; TRBD1 is a possible D gene (5 bases). The germline V and J ends were trimmed by 8 bases and 0 bases, with 12 bases remaining between them. The CDR3 covers 14 residues. CDR1 ENHRY and CDR2 SYGVKD come from the germline V gene. CDR3 protein: CAIWGGTSTDTQYF. In nucleotides, the CDR3 is TGTGCCATCTGGGGCGGAACTAGCACAGATACGCAGTATTTT.

This clonotype showed up just a few times. The V and J genes are TRBV4-1 and TRBJ1-2; D is ambiguous. CDR1 and CDR2 from the germline V gene are MGHRA and YSYEKL. The CDR3 extends over 13 amino acids. Trimming cost V 0 bases and J 7 bases, with 9 bases left between them. The CDR3 region has the DNA TGCGCCAGCAGCCAAGAGGGGTGGGGTGGCTACACCTTC. Its protein is CASSQEGWGGYTF.

This clonotype was detected only a few times. The gene calls are TRBV28 and TRBJ2-5; D is possibly TRBD2 (6 bases). V was cut by 3 bases and J by 4 bases, with 9 bases left in between. The length of the CDR3 is 13 residues. Germline V lookup: CDR1 MDHEN, CDR2 SYDVKM. The CDR3 sequence is CASSLRGRETQYF. The DNA of the CDR3 is TGTGCCAGCAGTTTGCGGGGACGAGAGACCCAGTACTTC.

This sequence joins TRBV28 and TRBJ1-5; the D gene is possibly TRBD1 (5 bases). V gave up 5 bases and J gave up 4 bases, with 15 bases separating them. The CDR3 extends over 15 amino acids. Looked up from germline, CDR1 is MDHEN and CDR2 is SYDVKM. The CDR3 sequence is CASSSVGPLNQPQHF. CDR3 nucleotide sequence: TGTGCCAGCAGTAGTGTGGGACCTTTGAATCAGCCCCAGCATTTT.

This clonotype is a singleton in its sample. This chain's CDR3 is CASLRRASTDTQYF. CDR3 DNA sequence: TGTGCCAGCTTGCGGCGGGCATCCACAGATACGCAGTATTTT. V is TRBV11-3 and J is TRBJ2-3, with TRBD2 as a possible D gene (5 bases). With 8 bases removed from V and 2 bases from J, the gap between germline ends came to 14 bases. Germline V gene lookup returns CDR1 SGHNT and CDR2 YENEEA. This CDR3 comprises 14 residues.